The following is a T cell receptor beta chain sequence with its context. Its cognate antigen is unknown. The data were produced by immunoSEQ multiplex PCR, yet TCRdb's version contains in-frame clones alone and is incomplete. The repertoire consists of 1.5 million to 2.5 million clones, with just under 95% occurring once and the leading ten covering less than 1.5%. This entry comes from a study of shared clonotypes between healthy human individuals. Study-wide context: Each donor's CD8 memory used one plate, CD8 naive two, each CD4 subset three.

Germline values: CDR1 SGHNT, CDR2 YYREEE (reference sequence). V was pared by 1 base and J by 3 bases, with 10 bases between. This CDR3 spans 14 amino acids. Cells designated naive CD8 were CD45RO-negative and were positively selected for CCR7, with terminally differentiated effector memory CD45RA+ cells excluded. Donors were Caucasian adults residing in Nashville, Tennessee, USA. Findings and limits, study-wide: Naive subsets, compared against memory subsets, generally had larger estimated richness values.

Sequencing used naive CD8+ T cells sorted from blood. J is TRBJ2-5 and V is TRBV5-4; the D gene is possibly TRBD2 (6 bases). The sequence was obtained from a young man in good health. The CDR3 sequence is CASSLLGGEETQYF. The CDR3 DNA sequence: TGTGCCAGCAGCTTGTTGGGAGGTGAAGAGACCCAGTACTTC.